Listed here are 12 T cell receptor beta chains from one sample, sequenced in a study of T cells after yellow fever vaccination. TCRdb passed the 5' RACE reads through MiXCR, listing each CDR3 protein once. Among some 250,000 distinct CDR3 sequences listed, 3.6% were seen once. The starting material was PBMCs, obtained 15 days after the yellow fever booster vaccination. These receptors were collected from a young man who received the YFV17D yellow fever vaccine.

Many counts were recorded for this clonotype. V usage is TRBV5-1 and J usage is TRBJ2-3, with TRBD2 matching over 9 bases. V dropped 4 bases and J dropped 6; count of bases not matched to a gene: 15. The germline CDR1 and CDR2 sequences are SGHRS and YFSETQ. The CDR3 is made up of 17 amino acids. Here the CDR3 reads CASSLAGPTLTGDTQYF. The CDR3 nucleotides are TGCGCCAGCAGCCTAGCGGGGCCGACCCTTACTGGCGATACGCAGTATTTT.

The chain combines TRBV6-5 with TRBJ2-3; tentative D call: TRBD1 (5 bases). In germline, CDR1 is MNHEY, CDR2 SVGAGI. Deletions cut 5 bases from V and 1 base from J, with 10 bases between. The CDR3 is 14 amino acids. CDR3 DNA sequence: TGTGCCAGCAGTGGGTGGGGCGGCACAGATACGCAGTATTTT. Its translation: CASSGWGGTDTQYF.

At least ten counts were recorded for this clonotype. The rearrangement uses TRBV2 and TRBJ2-2; D tentatively reads TRBD1 or TRBD2 (6 bases each). Germline CDR1 is SNHLY and CDR2 is FYNNEI. This CDR3 is 14 amino acids long. The germline V and J ends were trimmed by 6 bases and 3 bases, with 11 bases remaining between them. This CDR3 is CASRPGADTGELFF. CDR3 nucleotide sequence: TGTGCCAGCAGACCGGGGGCCGACACCGGGGAGCTGTTTTTT.

This clonotype was detected ten times or more. This chain connects TRBV20-1 to TRBJ2-5; 7 bases agree with TRBD1. Per germline, CDR1 DFQATT and CDR2 SNEGSKA (reference sequence). There are 13 residues in the CDR3. The CDR3, as DNA: TGCAGCGCAGACGGGACAGTGGAAGAGACCCAGTACTTC. This encodes CSADGTVEETQYF.

At least ten counts were recorded for this clonotype. V usage is TRBV30 and J usage is TRBJ1-5, with D perhaps TRBD1 (5 bases). The CDR3 contains 14 residues. Deletions cut 2 bases from V and 4 bases from J, with 12 bases between. Looked up from germline, CDR1 is GTSNPN and CDR2 is SVGIG (reference sequence). The DNA of the CDR3 is TGTGCCTGGAGTAGATTGACAGAAAATCAGCCCCAGCATTTT. Translating it yields CAWSRLTENQPQHF.

This clonotype was observed many times. This chain connects TRBV20-1 to TRBJ1-5, with a tentative D call TRBD1 (5 bases). The V gene's germline CDR1 is DFQATT and CDR2 SNEGSKA (reference sequence). This CDR3 has 14 residues. Trimming removed 6 bases at V and 3 bases at J, with 15 bases between. The DNA for the CDR3 is TGCAGTGCAAAGGGGTCAACATTCAATCAGCCCCAGCATTTT. Its protein product is CSAKGSTFNQPQHF.

This clonotype was counted ten times or more. V is TRBV7-9 and J is TRBJ1-2; TRBD1 aligns across 8 bases. Per the germline V gene, CDR1 is SEHNR and CDR2 is FQNEAQ (reference sequence). The CDR3 extends over 15 amino acids. Trimming at V came to 7 bases and at J to 4 bases, leaving 11 bases not matched to a gene. The CDR3 loop is CASTTRTGKGYGYTF. The CDR3 DNA reads as TGTGCCAGCACAACCAGGACAGGGAAAGGCTATGGCTACACCTTC. Supplemented by reference TRBV7-9 and TRBJ1-2, the full variable domain reads DTGVSQNPRHKITKRGQNVTFRCDPISEHNRLYWYRQTLGQGPEFLTYFQNEAQLEKSRLLSDRFSAERPKGSFSTLEIQRTEQGDSAMYLCASTTRTGKGYGYTFGSGTRLTVV.

The gene calls are TRBV19 and TRBJ2-3; unclear D gene. V was shortened by 5 bases and J by 5 bases, with 11 bases between the two germline ends. This CDR3 comprises 13 residues. Germline lookup yields CDR1 LNHDA and CDR2 SQIVND (reference sequence). The DNA for the CDR3 is TGTGCCAGTAGTGTTGAAATTGTAGATACGCAGTATTTT. Encoded protein: CASSVEIVDTQYF.

This clonotype was recorded many times. Just one base apart from a much larger clone, this may be a read error. The chain combines TRBV27 with TRBJ2-2; no definite D call. CDR3 length: 12 amino acids. The germline gives CDR1 MNHEY, CDR2 SMNVEV (reference sequence). For the CDR3, the DNA is TGTGCCAGCAGTTTGAACAACGGGGAGCTGTTTTTT. This codes for CASSLNNGELFF.

At least ten counts were recorded for this clonotype. The rearrangement uses TRBV7-2 and TRBJ2-2, with D tentatively TRBD1 or TRBD2 (5 bases each). Trimming shortened V by 1 base and J by 7 bases, and 16 bases separated the two germline ends. This CDR3 spans 16 amino acids. The germline gives CDR1 SGHTA, CDR2 FQGNSA. CDR3 in amino acids: CASSLGGSSRGGELFF. In nucleotides, the CDR3 is TGTGCCAGCAGCTTAGGGGGGTCTAGCCGCGGCGGGGAGCTGTTTTTT.

At least ten counts were recorded for this clonotype. The gene calls are TRBV7-2 and TRBJ2-3; D possibly uses TRBD1 or TRBD2 (6 bases each). Trimming removed 5 bases from V and 1 base from J, with 13 bases in between. Germline V gives CDR1 SGHTA, CDR2 FQGNSA. CDR3 length equals 15 residues. The CDR3 reads CASSVQGGGTDTQYF. In nucleotides, the CDR3 is TGTGCCAGCAGCGTACAGGGAGGAGGCACAGATACGCAGTATTTT.

Remarks on this clonotype: Compared with germline, one end of the junction differs, possibly owing to a read error. The chain combines TRBV5-5 with TRBJ2-5; D is ambiguous. Per the germline V gene, CDR1 is SGHKS and CDR2 is YYEKEE (reference sequence). The CDR3 runs to 13 residues. CDR3 bases: TGTGCCTGCAGCTTGGAACGGTTAGAGACCCAGTACTTC. Translating gives CACSLERLETQYF.